Listed here are 25 T cell receptor beta chains from one sample, sequenced in a study of CD8 T cells in Susac syndrome. When the RNA was reverse transcribed, random hexamers were used with an input of roughly 0.45 to 1 ug. TCRdb independently ran MiXCR on the immunoSEQ multiplex PCR reads; one entry per CDR3 protein. The sample has 150,000 or so distinct CDR3 sequences; around 96% are singletons. Specimen: CD4+ T cells from PBMCs. All receptors come from a human donor with Susac syndrome.

V usage is TRBV15 and J usage is TRBJ2-2; the D call may be TRBD1 or TRBD2 (5 bases each). Germline lookup yields CDR1 LNHNV and CDR2 YYDKDF (reference sequence). The CDR3 length is 16 residues. With 0 bases removed from V and 15 bases from J, the gap between germline ends came to 23 bases. The CDR3: CATSRDSVRVGDAMFF. In nucleotides, the CDR3 is TGTGCCACCAGCAGAGATTCGGTTAGGGTGGGGGATGCGATGTTTTTT.

This chain connects TRBV14 to TRBJ2-5; D is perhaps TRBD2 (5 bases). Trimming shortened V by 1 base and J by 2 bases, and 8 bases separated the two germline ends. The CDR3 is made up of 14 amino acids. The V gene's germline CDR1 is SGHDN and CDR2 FVKESK. The CDR3: CASSQGEPQETQYF. The CDR3 DNA follows: TGTGCCAGCAGCCAAGGGGAGCCACAAGAGACCCAGTACTTC.

The V call is TRBV11-3, the J call TRBJ2-1; 12 bases match TRBD2. The junction had 5 bases not matched to a gene; V was cut back by 4 bases and J by 13 bases. Looked up from germline, CDR1 is SGHNT and CDR2 is YENEEA. CDR3 length: 13 residues. The CDR3 DNA follows: TGTGCCAGCAGCTCTCGGACTAGCGGGGTACAGTTCTTC. This sequence encodes CASSSRTSGVQFF. Looking up the rest from reference TRBV11-3 and TRBJ2-1 gives the full variable domain: EAGVVQSPRYKIIEKKQPVAFWCNPISGHNTLYWYLQNLGQGPELLIRYENEEAVDDSQLPKDRFSAERLKGVDSTLKIQPAELGDSAVYLCASSSRTSGVQFFGPGTRLTVL.

The chain has TRBV20-1 and TRBJ1-2, with a tentative D call TRBD1 (5 bases). The CDR3 has 11 residues. Per the germline V gene, CDR1 is DFQATT and CDR2 is SNEGSKA (reference sequence). Here the CDR3 DNA reads TGCTCTGGGACCACTAACTATGGCTACACCTTC. Its protein is CSGTTNYGYTF.

This clonotype has just one count. The chain links TRBV20-1 to TRBJ2-1, with 14 positions matching TRBD2. Germline loops: CDR1 DFQATT, CDR2 SNEGSKA (reference sequence). The CDR3 contains 17 residues. The ends lost 1 base at V and 8 bases at J; junction bases unmatched: 10. CDR3 in amino acids: CSARAPGTSGGSDEQFF. DNA for the CDR3: TGCAGTGCTAGAGCACCGGGGACTAGCGGGGGTTCGGATGAGCAGTTCTTC.

The chain joins TRBV20-1 to TRBJ1-1; the D is unclear. This CDR3 region has 12 residues. Trimming left V 7 bases short and J 2 bases short, with 11 bases between. Per germline, CDR1 DFQATT and CDR2 SNEGSKA (reference sequence). This chain's CDR3 is CSGREGNTEAFF. The CDR3 coding sequence is TGCAGTGGAAGAGAGGGAAACACTGAAGCTTTCTTT.

This clonotype was observed a single time. This rearrangement joins TRBV3-1 to TRBJ2-1; tentatively, D is TRBD2 (7 bases). The CDR3 runs to 14 residues. Germline CDR1 is LGHDT and CDR2 is YNNKEL (reference sequence). The germline V and J ends were trimmed by 4 bases and 8 bases, with 15 bases remaining between them. This chain's CDR3 is CASSLLQGGDEQFF. CDR3 nucleotides: TGTGCCAGCAGCCTACTACAGGGAGGGGATGAGCAGTTCTTC.

The rearrangement uses TRBV12-3 or TRBV12-4 and TRBJ1-5; weak D call: TRBD1 (5 bases). There are 15 residues in the CDR3. V was shortened by 0 bases and J by 1 base, with 7 bases between the two germline ends. The CDR3 loop is CASSLAGGSNQPQHF. CDR3 nucleotides: TGTGCCAGCAGTTTAGCCGGGGGAAGCAATCAGCCCCAGCATTTT.

The genes are TRBV15 and TRBJ1-1, with D maybe TRBD1 (5 bases). Trimming left V 4 bases short and J 8 bases short, with 11 bases between. CDR1 is LNHNV, CDR2 YYDKDF, per germline (reference sequence). This CDR3 is 12 amino acids long. As DNA, the CDR3 is TGTGCCACCAGCACACGGGACCAAGAAGCTTTCTTT. Translating it yields CATSTRDQEAFF.

The genes are TRBV29-1 and TRBJ1-3; D gene unclear. The length of the CDR3 is 15 residues. With 4 bases removed from V and 0 bases from J, the gap between germline ends came to 13 bases. Germline assignment: CDR1 SQVTM and CDR2 ANQGSEA. In DNA, the CDR3 is TGCAGCGTTGTGATACGACGGGCCTCTGGAAACACCATATATTTT. Amino acid sequence: CSVVIRRASGNTIYF.

This sequence joins TRBV20-1 and TRBJ2-3; D is possibly TRBD2 (7 bases). Germline CDR1 is DFQATT and CDR2 is SNEGSKA (reference sequence). V was pared by 7 bases and J by 1 base, with 18 bases between. The CDR3 is made up of 15 amino acids. The CDR3 reads CSGQRRGGGTDTQYF. The CDR3 DNA sequence: TGCAGTGGGCAGAGGAGGGGGGGTGGCACAGATACGCAGTATTTT.

The gene calls are TRBV15 and TRBJ1-6, with a tentative D call TRBD1 (6 bases). The V and J ends lost 0 bases and 6 bases respectively, with 12 bases between them. The germline V gene has CDR1 LNHNV and CDR2 YYDKDF (reference sequence). This CDR3 spans 16 amino acids. As DNA, the CDR3 is TGTGCCACCAGCAGAGAGCAGGGGCGTTTTAATTCACCCCTCCACTTT. Its translation is CATSREQGRFNSPLHF.

The rearrangement joins TRBV25-1 to TRBJ1-5; D might be TRBD1 (5 bases). This CDR3 comprises 15 residues. Germline loops: CDR1 MGHDK, CDR2 SYGVNS. Deletions cut 3 bases from V and 5 bases from J, with 14 bases between. For the CDR3, the DNA is TGTGCCAGCAGTGATTCCCGAACAGGATATCAGCCCCAGCATTTT. It codes for CASSDSRTGYQPQHF.

This clonotype was found once. For the CDR3, the DNA is TGTGCCAGCAGCTTGGACTACCCCCCCTACAATGAGCAGTTCTTC. Residues: CASSLDYPPYNEQFF. The chain joins TRBV5-4 to TRBJ2-1; D unresolved. CDR3 length: 15 amino acids. CDR1 and CDR2 from the germline V gene are SGHNT and YYREEE (reference sequence). Trimming took 0 bases from V and 2 from J, leaving 9 bases between them.

The V gene is TRBV6-5, the J gene TRBJ2-5; unclear D gene. This CDR3 comprises 13 residues. V lost 5 bases and J lost 4, with 11 bases in between. Germline V gene sequence: CDR1 MNHEY, CDR2 SVGAGI. CDR3 bases: TGTGCCAGCAGTCCGCAGACCAGAGAGACCCAGTACTTC. The encoded protein is CASSPQTRETQYF.

The V and J genes are TRBV19 and TRBJ2-1; TRBD1 might be the D (5 bases). Germline loops: CDR1 LNHDA, CDR2 SQIVND (reference sequence). The V gene lost 5 bases and the J gene lost 7 bases, with 12 bases spanning the gap. CDR3 size: 13 residues. The CDR3 region has the DNA TGTGCCAGTAGTCCACAGACAGTTAATGAGCAGTTCTTC. This gives the protein CASSPQTVNEQFF.

The gene calls are TRBV28 and TRBJ1-6; D call uncertain. The CDR3 totals 16 residues. Germline V gene lookup returns CDR1 MDHEN and CDR2 SYDVKM. The V end lost 6 bases, the J end lost 0 bases, and 12 bases lay between the germline ends. The CDR3 DNA reads as TGTGCCAGCAGCTTGGATCCCAGCTCCTATAATTCACCCCTCCACTTT. Encoded protein: CASSLDPSSYNSPLHF.

V and J are TRBV7-2 and TRBJ1-5, with a possible D match to TRBD1 (5 bases). The CDR3 sequence is 13 residues long. CDR1 is SGHTA, CDR2 FQGNSA, per germline. V was shortened by 7 bases and J by 2 bases, with 9 bases between the two germline ends. CDR3 bases: TGTGCCAGCACCTTGACAGGCAATCAGCCCCAGCATTTT. Translation: CASTLTGNQPQHF.

The V gene is TRBV5-6, the J gene TRBJ1-2; 8 bases line up with TRBD1. The germline V gene encodes CDR1 SGHDT and CDR2 YYEEEE. V was pared by 4 bases and J by 3 bases, with 8 bases of the junction left unmatched. This CDR3 is built from 15 residues. The CDR3 sequence is CASSRDRGRDYGYTF. The CDR3, as DNA: TGTGCCAGCAGCCGTGACAGGGGACGGGACTATGGCTACACCTTC.

V gene TRBV2 combines with J gene TRBJ1-1; possibly TRBD1 for D (5 bases). Trimming cost V 0 bases and J 2 bases, with 7 bases left between them. The CDR3 contains 14 residues. Germline V gene sequence: CDR1 SNHLY, CDR2 FYNNEI. CDR3 DNA sequence: TGTGCCAGCAGTGAAGCGACAGCTAACACTGAAGCTTTCTTT. This sequence encodes CASSEATANTEAFF.

The chain employs TRBV15 and TRBJ2-4; 10 positions match TRBD1. Germline lookup yields CDR1 LNHNV and CDR2 YYDKDF (reference sequence). The CDR3 runs to 16 residues. The J segment lost 6 bases and the V segment lost 5 bases, leaving 10 bases of the junction unmatched. The CDR3 is CATSRPGTGAGNIQYF. The DNA for the CDR3 is TGTGCCACCAGCCGTCCCGGGACAGGGGCGGGAAACATTCAGTACTTC.

The genes are TRBV7-9 and TRBJ2-7, with TRBD1 identical over 8 bases. The CDR3 extends over 15 amino acids. CDR1 SEHNR and CDR2 FQNEAQ come from the germline V gene (reference sequence). V trimming: 5 bases; J trimming: 3 bases; junction bases outside the gene matches: 9. The CDR3 DNA reads as TGTGCCAGCAGCCTAGGACAGGGAGGAGGCTACGAGCAGTACTTC. This codes for CASSLGQGGGYEQYF.

V gene TRBV6-6 combines with J gene TRBJ1-1; D is uncertain. The CDR3 extends over 16 amino acids. Germline V gives CDR1 MNHNY, CDR2 SVGAGI (reference sequence). V was clipped by 0 bases and J by 7 bases, with 18 bases between them. DNA for the CDR3: TGTGCCAGCAGTTACTCCCTCAGAACCTCTAACCTTGAAGCTTTCTTT. This encodes CASSYSLRTSNLEAFF.

This clonotype has more than one count but fewer than ten. The chain has TRBV6-1 and TRBJ2-7; the match to TRBD1 covers 9 bases. CDR3 length: 15 residues. Trimming took 7 bases from V and 4 from J; bases not matched to a gene: 11. Germline assignment: CDR1 MNHNS and CDR2 SASEGT. The CDR3 loop is CASTTGGSPWYEQYF. CDR3 in DNA: TGTGCCAGCACCACAGGGGGCTCTCCGTGGTACGAGCAGTACTTC.

This clonotype was found a few times. The chain recombines TRBV3-1 with TRBJ1-1; no clear D gene. The CDR3 runs 11 residues. In germline, CDR1 is LGHDT, CDR2 YNNKEL (reference sequence). The V gene lost 3 bases and the J gene lost 5 bases, with 4 bases spanning the gap. CDR3 coding DNA: TGTGCCAGCAGCCAGGGTACTGAAGCTTTCTTT. It translates to CASSQGTEAFF.